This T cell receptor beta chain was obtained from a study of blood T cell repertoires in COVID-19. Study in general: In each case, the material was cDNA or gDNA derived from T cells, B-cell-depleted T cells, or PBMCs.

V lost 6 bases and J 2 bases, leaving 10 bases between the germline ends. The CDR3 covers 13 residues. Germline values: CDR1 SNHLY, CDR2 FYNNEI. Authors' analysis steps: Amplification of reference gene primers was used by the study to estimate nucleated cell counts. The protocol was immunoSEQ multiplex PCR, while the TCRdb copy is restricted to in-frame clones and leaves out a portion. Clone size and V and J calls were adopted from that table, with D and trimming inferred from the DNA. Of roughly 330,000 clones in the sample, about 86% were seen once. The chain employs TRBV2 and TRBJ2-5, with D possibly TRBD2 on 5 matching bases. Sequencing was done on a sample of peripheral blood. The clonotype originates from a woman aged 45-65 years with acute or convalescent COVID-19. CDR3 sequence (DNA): TGTGCCAGCAGCCCACCGGGACAAGAGACCCAGTACTTC. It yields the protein CASSPPGQETQYF.